What follows are 19 T cell receptor beta chains derived from one specimen sequenced in a study of blood T cell repertoires in COVID-19. Profiling relied on immunoSEQ multiplex PCR, and the TCRdb table lists in-frame clones only, not all of them. The repertoire holds 55,000 to 75,000 clones, with around nine tenths as singletons. The sequenced sample consisted of peripheral blood. The origin of the receptors is a human donor in a cohort sampled during active COVID-19.

The chain employs TRBV5-8 and TRBJ1-4, with a weak D call TRBD1 (6 bases). V lost 4 bases and J lost 2, with 9 bases in between. CDR1 and CDR2 (germline): SGHTS, YDEGEE. The CDR3 is made up of 14 amino acids. Here the CDR3 DNA reads TGTGCCAGCAGCCACAGGGTTACTAATGAAAAACTGTTTTTT. Protein product: CASSHRVTNEKLFF.

This clone was counted once. The genes are TRBV4-1 and TRBJ1-3; possibly TRBD1 for D (5 bases). Trimming removed 8 bases at V and 3 bases at J, with 14 bases between. The V gene's germline CDR1 is MGHRA and CDR2 YSYEKL. The CDR3 consists of 14 residues. CDR3 region: CASHGGGDGNTIYF. The DNA for the CDR3 is TGCGCCAGCCATGGCGGAGGGGATGGAAACACCATATATTTT.

The rearrangement uses TRBV27 and TRBJ2-7, with D perhaps TRBD2 (6 bases). The CDR3 loop spans 14 amino acids. Germline V gene sequence: CDR1 MNHEY, CDR2 SMNVEV (reference sequence). Trimming cost V 2 bases and J 6 bases, with 14 bases left between them. CDR3 nucleotide sequence: TGTGCCAGCAGTTTAGCGGGGAAAGGTGCCGAGCAGTACTTC. Residues: CASSLAGKGAEQYF.

The chain carries TRBV9 and TRBJ1-1, with D uncertain. Trimming removed 4 bases at V and 2 bases at J, with 12 bases between. The CDR3 spans 14 residues. Germline V gives CDR1 SGDLS, CDR2 YYNGEE. The CDR3 coding sequence is TGTGCCAGCAGCCTGGGCAGGCCTAACACTGAAGCTTTCTTT. This gives the protein CASSLGRPNTEAFF.

This chain links TRBV5-1 with TRBJ1-2; 7 nucleotides match TRBD1. Germline V gene sequence: CDR1 SGHRS, CDR2 YFSETQ. This CDR3 has 13 residues. V trimming: 3 bases; J trimming: 8 bases; junction bases outside the gene matches: 7. As DNA, the CDR3 is TGCGCCAGCAGCTCACAGGGGAGAGGAGGCTACACCTTC. This sequence encodes CASSSQGRGGYTF.

The CDR3 region has the DNA TGTGCCAGCAGCCCCCGACAGGGGGTGCCTACAAGTAATCAGCCCCAGCATTTT. Translation gives CASSPRQGVPTSNQPQHF. The V gene is TRBV5-4, the J gene TRBJ1-5, with 9 bases matching TRBD1. The germline V gene has CDR1 SGHNT and CDR2 YYREEE (reference sequence). The trim removed 4 bases at V and 4 bases at J, leaving 15 bases unmatched. The CDR3 contains 18 residues.

This clone was observed once. The chain joins TRBV30 to TRBJ1-1; D is possibly TRBD1 (5 bases). Germline V gives CDR1 GTSNPN, CDR2 SVGIG (reference sequence). V lost 5 bases to trimming and J lost 2 bases, with 12 bases between them. This CDR3 contains 13 residues. The CDR3 here is CAWSLGQNTEAFF. The CDR3 DNA reads as TGTGCCTGGTCCTTGGGGCAAAACACTGAAGCTTTCTTT.

The rearrangement uses TRBV11-2 and TRBJ2-7; TRBD1 matches 7 bases. V gave up 5 bases and J gave up 3 bases; unmatched junction bases: 16. In germline, CDR1 is SGHAT, CDR2 FQNNGV. The CDR3 extends over 17 amino acids. CDR3 loop: CASSHHRGPVTFYEQYF. In DNA, the CDR3 is TGTGCCAGCAGCCATCACAGGGGCCCCGTCACTTTCTACGAGCAGTACTTC. Filled out from reference TRBV11-2 and TRBJ2-7, the complete variable domain reads EAGVAQSPRYKIIEKRQSVAFWCNPISGHATLYWYQQILGQGPKLLIQFQNNGVVDDSQLPKDRFSAERLKGVDSTLKIQPAKLEDSAVYLCASSHHRGPVTFYEQYFGPGTRLTVT.

The chain employs TRBV28 and TRBJ2-7; a weak D match, TRBD2 (6 bases). Per germline, CDR1 MDHEN and CDR2 SYDVKM. This CDR3 has 14 residues. The germline V and J ends were trimmed by 10 bases and 4 bases, with 20 bases remaining between them. CDR3 bases: TGTGCCATTAGGGGAGGATTAGGGGTTTACGAGCAGTACTTC. Translating gives CAIRGGLGVYEQYF.

CDR3 sequence reads: CASSFLSGGLRYEQYF. CDR3 DNA: TGTGCCAGCAGCTTCCTTAGCGGGGGGCTTCGTTACGAGCAGTACTTC. The chain carries TRBV5-6 and TRBJ2-7, with 10 bases matching TRBD2. V dropped 2 bases and J dropped 4; count of bases not matched to a gene: 9. CDR3 size: 16 residues. The germline CDR1 and CDR2 sequences are SGHDT and YYEEEE. The full variable domain, with the rest looked up from reference TRBV5-6 and TRBJ2-7, is DAGVTQSPTHLIKTRGQQVTLRCSPKSGHDTVSWYQQALGQGPQFIFQYYEEEERQRGNFPDRFSGHQFPNYSSELNVNALLLGDSALYLCASSFLSGGLRYEQYFGPGTRLTVT.

The chain uses TRBV30 and TRBJ2-7; D gene uncertain. Germline lookup yields CDR1 GTSNPN and CDR2 SVGIG (reference sequence). V lost 0 bases and J 5 bases, leaving 5 bases between the germline ends. This CDR3 has 11 amino acids. CDR3 nucleotides: TGTGCCTGGAGTGTCGGAGACGAGCAGTACTTC. Translated: CAWSVGDEQYF.

This sequence joins TRBV7-2 and TRBJ2-7; D not resolved. Germline V gene sequence: CDR1 SGHTA, CDR2 FQGNSA. CDR3 length: 12 residues. Between the trimmed V and J ends, which lost 4 bases and 3 bases, there was a span of 7 bases. This CDR3 is CASSSSSYEQYF. CDR3 in DNA: TGTGCCAGCAGCTCCTCCAGCTACGAGCAGTACTTC.

The chain uses TRBV5-6 and TRBJ1-6; D call uncertain. The CDR3 runs 16 residues. Germline V lookup: CDR1 SGHDT, CDR2 YYEEEE. V was trimmed by 2 bases and J by 2 bases, leaving 11 bases between them. The CDR3 bases are TGTGCCAGCAGCTTCGGCGGAGGACCCTATAATTCACCCCTCCACTTT. Residues: CASSFGGGPYNSPLHF.

The rearrangement joins TRBV3-1 (or the pseudogene TRBV3-2) to TRBJ1-1; D is uncertain. This CDR3 region has 13 residues. The germline CDR1 and CDR2 sequences are LGHDT and YNNKEL (reference sequence). Deletions cut 1 base from V and 3 bases from J, with 6 bases between. The CDR3 spells CASSQVADTEAFF. CDR3 sequence (DNA): TGTGCCAGCAGCCAAGTTGCGGACACTGAAGCTTTCTTT.

The chain has TRBV7-3 and TRBJ2-1; 8 bases are shared with TRBD2. The CDR3 extends over 15 amino acids. V shed 4 bases and J 9 bases; nucleotides not matched to a gene: 11. Germline V gives CDR1 SGHTA, CDR2 FQGTGA. The CDR3 loop reads CASSSSPTSAGEQFF. Here the CDR3 DNA reads TGTGCCAGCAGCTCCTCGCCGACTAGCGCTGGTGAGCAGTTCTTC.

V and J are TRBV7-8 and TRBJ2-3, with 8 bases fitting TRBD2. Per germline, CDR1 SGHVS and CDR2 FQNEAQ. The CDR3 is made up of 15 amino acids. Trimming cost V 1 base and J 2 bases; bases outside gene matches: 2. This CDR3 reads CASSLGRGVTDTQYF. The CDR3 region has the DNA TGTGCCAGCAGCTTAGGGCGGGGGGTCACAGATACGCAGTATTTT. Based on the CDR3 plus reference TRBV7-8 and TRBJ2-3, the full variable domain is GAGVSQSPRYKVAKRGQDVALRCDPISGHVSLFWYQQALGQGPEFLTYFQNEAQLDKSGLPSDRFFAERPEGSVSTLKIQRTQQEDSAVYLCASSLGRGVTDTQYFGPGTRLTVL.

J is TRBJ1-2 and V is TRBV27; 9 bases align to TRBD1. Losses at the gene ends were 5 bases for V and 4 bases for J; bases not matched to a gene: 8. The CDR3 totals 15 residues. Germline assignment: CDR1 MNHEY and CDR2 SMNVEV (reference sequence). The CDR3 loop reads CASSAGTGTVYGYTF. CDR3 nucleotide sequence: TGTGCCAGCAGTGCAGGGACAGGGACAGTCTATGGCTACACCTTC.

The chain links TRBV5-6 to TRBJ2-7; tentatively, D is TRBD2 (6 bases). Trimming pared 6 bases from V and 2 bases from J, leaving 27 bases between. The CDR3 is 18 residues long. Per germline, CDR1 SGHDT and CDR2 YYEEEE. The CDR3 DNA sequence: TGTGCCAGCACCTTTTTCTTCAATTGGGCCGGGAGTACCTACGAGCAGTACTTC. This translates into CASTFFFNWAGSTYEQYF.

The chain recombines TRBV25-1 with TRBJ1-2, with 10 bases identical to TRBD1. The germline gives CDR1 MGHDK, CDR2 SYGVNS. The CDR3 totals 15 residues. J lost 6 bases, V lost 2 bases, and 6 bases had no gene match. The CDR3 protein is CASSERDRGEDGYTF. CDR3 nucleotides: TGTGCCAGCAGTGAAAGGGACAGGGGAGAGGATGGCTACACCTTC.